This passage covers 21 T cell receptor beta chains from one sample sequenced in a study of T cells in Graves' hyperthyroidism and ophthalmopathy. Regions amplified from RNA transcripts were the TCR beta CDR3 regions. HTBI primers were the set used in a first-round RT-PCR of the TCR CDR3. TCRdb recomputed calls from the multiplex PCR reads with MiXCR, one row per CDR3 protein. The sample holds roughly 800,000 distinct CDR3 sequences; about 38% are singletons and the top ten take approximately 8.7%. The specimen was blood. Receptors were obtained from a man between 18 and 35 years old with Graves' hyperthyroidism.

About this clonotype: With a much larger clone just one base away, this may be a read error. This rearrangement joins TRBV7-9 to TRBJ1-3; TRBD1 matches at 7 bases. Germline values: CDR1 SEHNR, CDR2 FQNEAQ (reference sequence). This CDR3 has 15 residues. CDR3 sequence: CASSAGTDSGNTVYF. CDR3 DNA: TGTGCCAGCAGCGCAGGGACAGACTCTGGAAACACCGTATATTTT.

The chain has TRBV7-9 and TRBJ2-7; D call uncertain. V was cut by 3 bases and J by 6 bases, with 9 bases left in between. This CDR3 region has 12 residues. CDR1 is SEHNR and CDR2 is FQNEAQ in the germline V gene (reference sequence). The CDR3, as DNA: TGTGCCAGCAGCTTGGCAGCGACCGAGCAGTACTTC. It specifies CASSLAATEQYF.

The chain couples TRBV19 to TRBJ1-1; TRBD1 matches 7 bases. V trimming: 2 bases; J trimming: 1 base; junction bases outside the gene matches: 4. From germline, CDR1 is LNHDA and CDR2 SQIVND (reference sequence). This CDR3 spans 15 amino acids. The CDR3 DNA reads TGTGCCAGTAGTATAAGGGGGCTGGGGAACACTGAAGCTTTCTTT. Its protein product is CASSIRGLGNTEAFF.

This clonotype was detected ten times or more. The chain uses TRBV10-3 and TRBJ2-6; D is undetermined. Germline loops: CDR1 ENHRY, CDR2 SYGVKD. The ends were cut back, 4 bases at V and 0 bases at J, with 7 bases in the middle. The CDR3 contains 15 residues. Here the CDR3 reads CAISGGGSGANVLTF. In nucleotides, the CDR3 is TGTGCCATCAGTGGTGGTGGCTCTGGGGCCAACGTCCTGACTTTC.

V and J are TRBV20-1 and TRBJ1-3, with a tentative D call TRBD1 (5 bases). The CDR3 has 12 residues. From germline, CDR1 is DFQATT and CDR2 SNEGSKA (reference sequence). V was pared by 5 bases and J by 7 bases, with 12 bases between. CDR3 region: CSAEGRVNTIYF. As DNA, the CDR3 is TGCAGTGCTGAGGGGAGAGTGAACACCATATATTTT.

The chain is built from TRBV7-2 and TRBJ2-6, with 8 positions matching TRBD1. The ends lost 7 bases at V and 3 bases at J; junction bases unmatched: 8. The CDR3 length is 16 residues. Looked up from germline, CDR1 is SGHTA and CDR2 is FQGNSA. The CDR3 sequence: CASIPDRGGGANVLTF. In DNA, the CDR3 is TGTGCCAGCATCCCCGACAGGGGAGGTGGGGCCAACGTCCTGACTTTC.

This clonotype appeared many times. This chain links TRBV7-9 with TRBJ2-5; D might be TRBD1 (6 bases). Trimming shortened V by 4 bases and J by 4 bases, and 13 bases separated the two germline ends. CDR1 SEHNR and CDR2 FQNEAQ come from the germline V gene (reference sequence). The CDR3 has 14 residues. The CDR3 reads CASSSQQGRETQYF. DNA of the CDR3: TGTGCCAGCAGCTCGCAACAGGGAAGAGAGACCCAGTACTTC. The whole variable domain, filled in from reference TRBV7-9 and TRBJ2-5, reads DTGVSQNPRHKITKRGQNVTFRCDPISEHNRLYWYRQTLGQGPEFLTYFQNEAQLEKSRLLSDRFSAERPKGSFSTLEIQRTEQGDSAMYLCASSSQQGRETQYFGPGTRLLVL.

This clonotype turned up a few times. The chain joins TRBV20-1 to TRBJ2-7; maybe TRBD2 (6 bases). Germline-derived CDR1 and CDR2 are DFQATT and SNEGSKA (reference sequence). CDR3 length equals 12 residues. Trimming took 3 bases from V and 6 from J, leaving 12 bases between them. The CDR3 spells CSASPGTPEQYF. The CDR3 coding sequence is TGCAGTGCTAGCCCCGGGACTCCCGAGCAGTACTTC.

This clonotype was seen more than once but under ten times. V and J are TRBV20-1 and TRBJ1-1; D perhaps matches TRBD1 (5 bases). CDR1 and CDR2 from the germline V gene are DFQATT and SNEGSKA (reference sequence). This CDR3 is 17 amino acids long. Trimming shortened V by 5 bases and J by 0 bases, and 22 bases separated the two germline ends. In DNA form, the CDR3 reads TGCAGTGCTCCAACGGGGGGAAGAGGTGAAATGAACACTGAAGCTTTCTTT. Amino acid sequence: CSAPTGGRGEMNTEAFF.

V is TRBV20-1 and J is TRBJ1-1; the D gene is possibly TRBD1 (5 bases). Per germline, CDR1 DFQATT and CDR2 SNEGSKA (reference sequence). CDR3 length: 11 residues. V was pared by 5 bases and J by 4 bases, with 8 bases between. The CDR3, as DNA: TGCAGTGCTTTTGGGGGCACTGAAGCTTTCTTT. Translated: CSAFGGTEAFF.

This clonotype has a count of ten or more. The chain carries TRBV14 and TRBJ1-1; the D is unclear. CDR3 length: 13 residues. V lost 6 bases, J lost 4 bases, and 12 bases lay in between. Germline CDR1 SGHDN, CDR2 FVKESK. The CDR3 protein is CASRNSAGTEAFF. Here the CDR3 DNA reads TGTGCCAGCAGAAACTCGGCCGGCACTGAAGCTTTCTTT. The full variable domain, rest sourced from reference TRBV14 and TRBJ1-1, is EAGVTQFPSHSVIEKGQTVTLRCDPISGHDNLYWYRRVMGKEIKFLLHFVKESKQDESGMPNNRFLAERTGGTYSTLKVQPAELEDSGVYFCASRNSAGTEAFFGQGTRLTVV.

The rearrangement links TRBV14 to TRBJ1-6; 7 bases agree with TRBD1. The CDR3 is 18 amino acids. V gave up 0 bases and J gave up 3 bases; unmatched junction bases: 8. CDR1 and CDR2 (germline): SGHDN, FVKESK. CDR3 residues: CASSQEPRRQGYNSPLHF. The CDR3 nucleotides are TGTGCCAGCAGCCAAGAACCTCGAAGACAGGGCTATAATTCACCCCTCCACTTT.

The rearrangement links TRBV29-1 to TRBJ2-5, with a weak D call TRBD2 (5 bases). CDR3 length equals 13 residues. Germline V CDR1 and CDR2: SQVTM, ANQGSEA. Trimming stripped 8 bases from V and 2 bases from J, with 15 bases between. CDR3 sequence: CSSYNRGQETQYF. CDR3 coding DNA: TGCAGCTCCTACAACAGAGGGCAAGAGACCCAGTACTTC.

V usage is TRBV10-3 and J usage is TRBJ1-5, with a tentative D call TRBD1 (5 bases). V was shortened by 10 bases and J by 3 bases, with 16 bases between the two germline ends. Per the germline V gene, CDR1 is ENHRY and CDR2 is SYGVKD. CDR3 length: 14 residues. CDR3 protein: CASRDREANQPQHF. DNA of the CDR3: TGTGCCAGCAGGGACCGGGAGGCCAATCAGCCCCAGCATTTT.

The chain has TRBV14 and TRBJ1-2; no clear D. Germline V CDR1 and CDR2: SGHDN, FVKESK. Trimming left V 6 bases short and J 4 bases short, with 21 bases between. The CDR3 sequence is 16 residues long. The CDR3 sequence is CASSHTTGLGTYGYTF. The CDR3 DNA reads TGTGCCAGCAGTCACACAACGGGTTTAGGAACCTATGGCTACACCTTC.

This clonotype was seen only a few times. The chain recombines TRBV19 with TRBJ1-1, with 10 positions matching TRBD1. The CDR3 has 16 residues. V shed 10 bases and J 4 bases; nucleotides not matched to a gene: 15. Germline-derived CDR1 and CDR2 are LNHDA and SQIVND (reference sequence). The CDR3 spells CATNTPGQGWGTEAFF. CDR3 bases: TGTGCCACTAATACTCCGGGACAGGGGTGGGGCACTGAAGCTTTCTTT. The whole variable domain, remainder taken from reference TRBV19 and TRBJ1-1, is DGGITQSPKYLFRKEGQNVTLSCEQNLNHDAMYWYRQDPGQGLRLIYYSQIVNDFQKGDIAEGYSVSREKKESFPLTVTSAQKNPTAFYLCATNTPGQGWGTEAFFGQGTRLTVV.

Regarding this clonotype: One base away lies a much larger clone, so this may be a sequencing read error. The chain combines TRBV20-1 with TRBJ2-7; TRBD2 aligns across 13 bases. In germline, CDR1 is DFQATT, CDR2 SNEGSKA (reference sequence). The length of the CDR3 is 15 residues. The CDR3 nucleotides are TGCGGTGCTGCTACTAGCGGGAGGGCCAACTACGAGCAGTACTTC. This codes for CGAATSGRANYEQYF.

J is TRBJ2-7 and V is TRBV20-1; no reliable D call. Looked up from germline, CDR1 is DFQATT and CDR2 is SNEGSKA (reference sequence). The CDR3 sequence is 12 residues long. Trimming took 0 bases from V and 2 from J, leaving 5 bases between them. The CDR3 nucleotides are TGCAGTGCTAGAGATATCACCTACGAGCAGTACTTC. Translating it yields CSARDITYEQYF.

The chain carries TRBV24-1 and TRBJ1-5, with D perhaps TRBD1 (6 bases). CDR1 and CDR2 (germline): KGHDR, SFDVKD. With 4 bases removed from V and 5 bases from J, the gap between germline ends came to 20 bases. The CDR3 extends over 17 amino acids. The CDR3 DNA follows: TGTGCCACCAGTGACCGCGAGGGGGGGGGCACCGATCAGCCCCAGCATTTT. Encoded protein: CATSDREGGGTDQPQHF.

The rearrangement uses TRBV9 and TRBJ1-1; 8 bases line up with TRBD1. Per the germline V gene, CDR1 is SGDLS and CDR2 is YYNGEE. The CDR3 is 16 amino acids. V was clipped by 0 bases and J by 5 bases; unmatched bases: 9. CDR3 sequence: CASSVESAQGGTEAFF. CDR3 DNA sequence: TGTGCCAGCAGCGTAGAGTCCGCACAGGGGGGAACTGAAGCTTTCTTT.

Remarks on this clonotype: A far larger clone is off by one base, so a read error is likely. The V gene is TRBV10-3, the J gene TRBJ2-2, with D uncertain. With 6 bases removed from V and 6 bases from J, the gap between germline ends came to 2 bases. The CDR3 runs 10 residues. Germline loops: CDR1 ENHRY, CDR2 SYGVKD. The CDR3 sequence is CAIRAGELFF. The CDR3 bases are TGTGCCATCAGGGCCGGGGAGCTGTTTTTT.